This record concerns one T cell receptor beta chain sequence. This entry belongs to a study of technical replicates of blood from a handful of donors. The CDR3 length is 11 residues. CDR1 is SQVTM and CDR2 is ANQGSEA in the germline V gene. Trimming took off 3 bases at V and 15 bases at J, with 14 bases between the two ends. Profiling relied on immunoSEQ multiplex PCR, and the TCRdb table lists in-frame clones only, not all of them. The sample lists 75,000 to 100,000 clones; approximately 94% were seen once. This chain joins TRBV29-1 and TRBJ2-2, with D possibly matching TRBD2 (7 bases). The receptor was derived from a human donor in good health. The sequencing input was T cells isolated from PBMCs. CDR3 nucleotide sequence: TGCAGCGTTGAGCGCGGGGGCAAGGTGTTTTTT. This encodes CSVERGGKVFF.